The 23 T cell receptor beta chains in this list originate from one sample, sequenced in a study of blood T cell repertoires in COVID-19. Clones were read by immunoSEQ multiplex PCR, and TCRdb kept only the in-frame ones, dropping some. The data hold 130,000 to 150,000 clones, with more than 70% observed a single time. Sequenced input: peripheral blood. Receptors were obtained from a human donor in a cohort sampled during active COVID-19.

This clone was counted a single time. The CDR3 nucleotides are TGTGCCAGCAGCCTGTTACAGGGGGCTGGAAACACCATATATTTT. This gives the protein CASSLLQGAGNTIYF. The chain employs TRBV3-1 (or the pseudogene TRBV3-2) and TRBJ1-3, with 8 bases aligning to TRBD1. V shed 4 bases and J 2 bases; nucleotides not matched to a gene: 4. CDR3 length equals 15 residues. Germline loops: CDR1 LGHDT, CDR2 YNNKEL (reference sequence).

The chain carries TRBV11-2 and TRBJ2-7; 7 bases align to TRBD2. The CDR3 consists of 15 residues. The V segment lost 5 bases and the J segment 2 bases; nucleotides outside the gene matches: 9. Germline V CDR1 and CDR2: SGHAT, FQNNGV. The CDR3 spells CASSLTGGRPYEQYF. CDR3 DNA: TGTGCCAGCAGCCTCACGGGCGGGAGACCCTACGAGCAGTACTTC. The full variable domain, in which reference TRBV11-2 and TRBJ2-7 provide the parts outside the CDR3, is EAGVAQSPRYKIIEKRQSVAFWCNPISGHATLYWYQQILGQGPKLLIQFQNNGVVDDSQLPKDRFSAERLKGVDSTLKIQPAKLEDSAVYLCASSLTGGRPYEQYFGPGTRLTVT.

The chain couples TRBV5-6 to TRBJ2-2, with TRBD1 identical over 8 bases. Germline-derived CDR1 and CDR2 are SGHDT and YYEEEE. Trimming removed 1 base from V and 4 bases from J; junction bases left unmatched: 0. The CDR3 has 14 residues. The CDR3 here is CASSLTGGTGELFF. The CDR3 coding sequence is TGTGCCAGCAGCTTGACAGGGGGCACCGGGGAGCTGTTTTTT.

The J gene is TRBJ1-1, the V gene TRBV9, with 7 bases fitting TRBD1. The length of the CDR3 is 18 residues. Per the germline V gene, CDR1 is SGDLS and CDR2 is YYNGEE. J was trimmed by 0 bases and V by 3 bases; bases with no gene match: 14. DNA of the CDR3: TGTGCCAGCAGCGAGAGTACTCCGGGACAGACTATGAACACTGAAGCTTTCTTT. As protein: CASSESTPGQTMNTEAFF.

The table lists this clone with a few counts. The J gene is TRBJ2-7, the V gene TRBV5-5; TRBD1 matches at 7 bases. The germline gives CDR1 SGHKS, CDR2 YYEKEE (reference sequence). V was pared by 3 bases and J by 2 bases, with 5 bases of the junction left unmatched. CDR3 length: 14 amino acids. CDR3: CASSSSQGTYEQYF. CDR3 coding DNA: TGTGCCAGCAGCTCCTCACAGGGGACCTACGAGCAGTACTTC.

V usage is TRBV7-2 and J usage is TRBJ2-3; 7 positions match TRBD2. Germline V lookup: CDR1 SGHTA, CDR2 FQGNSA. The CDR3 runs 16 residues. V was pared by 5 bases and J by 1 base, with 9 bases of the junction left unmatched. The CDR3, as DNA: TGTGCCAGCAGCCCGGGCCAGCGGGGAGGCACAGATACGCAGTATTTT. Encoded protein: CASSPGQRGGTDTQYF.

The rearrangement links TRBV4-1 to TRBJ1-6; 7 bases line up with TRBD1. After removal of 4 bases from V and 5 bases from J, the junction contained 5 bases not matched to a gene. Germline V gene data show CDR1 as MGHRA and CDR2 as YSYEKL. The CDR3 runs to 15 residues. CDR3 DNA sequence: TGCGCCAGCAGCCCAGACAGGGTCGATAATTCACCCCTCCACTTT. It codes for CASSPDRVDNSPLHF.

J is TRBJ1-5 and V is TRBV6-1; TRBD1 might be the D (5 bases). Germline lookup yields CDR1 MNHNS and CDR2 SASEGT. The CDR3 loop spans 15 amino acids. Trimming took off 2 bases at V and 5 bases at J, with 13 bases between the two ends. Here the CDR3 DNA reads TGTGCCAGCAGTGAAAGTGGGACTGCATATCAGCCCCAGCATTTT. It encodes CASSESGTAYQPQHF.

This clone was observed a single time. The chain has TRBV7-2 and TRBJ2-2, with 7 nucleotides matching TRBD2. V was clipped by 5 bases and J by 2 bases; unmatched bases: 8. From germline, CDR1 is SGHTA and CDR2 FQGNSA. This CDR3 region has 16 residues. CDR3 protein: CASSRTRSRNTGELFF. The DNA of the CDR3 is TGTGCCAGCAGCCGGACTAGGAGCCGTAACACCGGGGAGCTGTTTTTT. The full variable domain, its missing parts supplied by reference TRBV7-2 and TRBJ2-2, is GAGVSQSPSNKVTEKGKDVELRCDPISGHTALYWYRQSLGQGLEFLIYFQGNSAPDKSGLPSDRFSAERTGGSVSTLTIQRTQQEDSAVYLCASSRTRSRNTGELFFGEGSRLTVL.

The chain combines TRBV15 with TRBJ2-1; TRBD2 agrees at 7 bases. Germline trimming cut 1 base from V and 11 bases from J; bases unmatched to any gene: 8. The CDR3 consists of 14 residues. From germline, CDR1 is LNHNV and CDR2 YYDKDF (reference sequence). The CDR3 region is CATSRGGGAPQQFF. The DNA of the CDR3 is TGTGCCACCAGCAGAGGGGGAGGGGCCCCCCAGCAGTTCTTC.

The chain combines TRBV4-2 with TRBJ2-3; 12 bases match TRBD2. CDR1 LGHNA and CDR2 YNFKEQ come from the germline V gene. J was trimmed by 2 bases and V by 3 bases; bases with no gene match: 6. The CDR3 extends over 17 amino acids. The CDR3 loop is CASSQELAGGHTDTQYF. CDR3 DNA sequence: TGTGCCAGCAGCCAGGAACTAGCGGGAGGCCACACAGATACGCAGTATTTT.

This chain joins TRBV7-2 and TRBJ2-7, with D possibly TRBD2 on 6 matching bases. Germline assignment: CDR1 SGHTA and CDR2 FQGNSA. The V and J ends lost 4 bases and 3 bases respectively, with 13 bases between them. The CDR3 length is 14 residues. In DNA, the CDR3 is TGTGCCAGCAGCTCCGGACTATCTTACTACGAGCAGTACTTC. Translated, it gives CASSSGLSYYEQYF.

The rearrangement joins TRBV7-2 to TRBJ2-2, with 7 bases fitting TRBD1. In germline, CDR1 is SGHTA, CDR2 FQGNSA. J was trimmed by 6 bases and V by 3 bases; bases with no gene match: 7. CDR3 length equals 15 residues. CDR3 nucleotides: TGTGCCAGCAGCTTGGTCGGGGACAGCGCCGGGGAGCTGTTTTTT. This translates into CASSLVGDSAGELFF.

V and J are TRBV30 and TRBJ1-1; the D gene is possibly TRBD1 (6 bases). V was pared by 2 bases and J by 1 base, with 8 bases between. The CDR3 has 13 residues. The germline gives CDR1 GTSNPN, CDR2 SVGIG (reference sequence). CDR3: CAWSTGPNTEAFF. The DNA of the CDR3 is TGTGCCTGGAGTACAGGGCCGAACACTGAAGCTTTCTTT.

The chain joins TRBV2 to TRBJ1-5, with 7 bases matching TRBD1. V lost 5 bases and J lost 4; bases outside the gene matches: 5. The CDR3 loop spans 14 amino acids. The germline V gene encodes CDR1 SNHLY and CDR2 FYNNEI. The CDR3 sequence: CASSTTGRNQPQHF. In nucleotides, the CDR3 is TGTGCCAGCAGTACGACAGGGAGAAATCAGCCCCAGCATTTT.

V gene TRBV11-3 combines with J gene TRBJ2-4, with 9 bases lining up with TRBD2. Looked up from germline, CDR1 is SGHNT and CDR2 is YENEEA. There are 17 residues in the CDR3. With V trimmed by 1 base and J by 0 bases, 4 bases remained unmatched. CDR3 nucleotide sequence: TGTGCCAGCAGCTTAGGCGGGACTAGCCTAGCCAAAAACATTCAGTACTTC. This translates into CASSLGGTSLAKNIQYF. Full variable domain (outside the CDR3, taken from reference TRBV11-3 and TRBJ2-4): EAGVVQSPRYKIIEKKQPVAFWCNPISGHNTLYWYLQNLGQGPELLIRYENEEAVDDSQLPKDRFSAERLKGVDSTLKIQPAELGDSAVYLCASSLGGTSLAKNIQYFGAGTRLSVL.

This rearrangement joins TRBV19 to TRBJ1-3; D is unclear. V was cut by 3 bases and J by 0 bases, with 6 bases left in between. Germline loops: CDR1 LNHDA, CDR2 SQIVND (reference sequence). The CDR3 consists of 14 residues. CDR3: CASSMGSSGNTIYF. CDR3 DNA: TGTGCCAGTAGTATGGGGAGCTCTGGAAACACCATATATTTT.

The chain employs TRBV2 and TRBJ2-7; TRBD2 matches at 8 bases. The CDR3 length is 14 residues. Per the germline V gene, CDR1 is SNHLY and CDR2 is FYNNEI. With V trimmed by 6 bases and J by 6 bases, 10 bases remained unmatched. The DNA of the CDR3 is TGTGCCAGCAGGCGGCGGGAGGAGTCCGCCGAGCAGTACTTC. Translating gives CASRRREESAEQYF.

This sequence joins TRBV7-6 and TRBJ2-1; perhaps TRBD2 as D (6 bases). Germline-derived CDR1 and CDR2 are SGHVS and FNYEAQ. The V end lost 5 bases, the J end lost 2 bases, and 13 bases lay between the germline ends. The CDR3 is made up of 15 amino acids. CDR3 DNA: TGTGCCAGCAGCCCTACTAGCAGCCCCTACAATGAGCAGTTCTTC. Translated: CASSPTSSPYNEQFF.

This chain uses TRBV28 with TRBJ1-5, with D tentatively TRBD1 (6 bases). V was trimmed by 3 bases and J by 5 bases, leaving 14 bases between them. Germline loops: CDR1 MDHEN, CDR2 SYDVKM. The CDR3 is made up of 15 amino acids. The CDR3 sequence: CASSFLGQPDQPQHF. CDR3 nucleotides: TGTGCCAGCAGTTTCCTTGGACAGCCAGATCAGCCCCAGCATTTT.

This sequence joins TRBV18 and TRBJ1-2, with TRBD1 matching over 11 bases. Germline trimming cut 6 bases from V and 6 bases from J; bases unmatched to any gene: 6. CDR1 and CDR2 from the germline V gene are KGHSH and LQKENI. This CDR3 is built from 14 residues. The CDR3 loop is CASSGQGAHHGYTF. CDR3 sequence (DNA): TGTGCCAGCTCCGGACAGGGGGCGCATCATGGCTACACCTTC.

This sequence joins TRBV28 and TRBJ1-2, with TRBD1 identical over 10 bases. CDR3 size: 16 residues. J lost 4 bases, V lost 4 bases, and 9 bases had no gene match. Germline CDR1 MDHEN, CDR2 SYDVKM. The CDR3 DNA follows: TGTGCCAGCAGTTCGGCCGGGACAGGGGATGCCTATGGCTACACCTTC. Amino acid sequence: CASSSAGTGDAYGYTF.

The CDR3 coding sequence is TGTGCCAGTAGTATTTCTAGCGGGAGGGGTTCCGAGCAGTACTTC. It codes for CASSISSGRGSEQYF. The chain links TRBV19 to TRBJ2-7, with 12 bases matching TRBD2. J gave up 6 bases and V 3 bases, and 6 bases lay outside the gene matches. This CDR3 has 15 amino acids. Per germline, CDR1 LNHDA and CDR2 SQIVND (reference sequence). Using reference TRBV19 and TRBJ2-7 for the parts outside the CDR3, the full variable domain is DGGITQSPKYLFRKEGQNVTLSCEQNLNHDAMYWYRQDPGQGLRLIYYSQIVNDFQKGDIAEGYSVSREKKESFPLTVTSAQKNPTAFYLCASSISSGRGSEQYFGPGTRLTVT.